One sample yielded the 2 T cell receptor beta chains listed below, sequenced in a study of Graves' ophthalmopathy and Graves' hyperthyroidism. Researchers took RNA transcripts and amplified TCR beta CDR3 regions from them. Second-round multiplex PCR followed a first-round RT-PCR using HTBI primers. TCRdb itself ran the multiplex PCR reads through MiXCR, one entry per CDR3 protein. The sample contains 1 million to 1.3 million distinct CDR3 sequences, about two fifths of which appear only once. Sequenced: peripheral blood or thyroid tissue (not recorded which). These receptors were obtained from an adult man with Graves' hyperthyroidism.

This clonotype was observed a handful of times. The chain couples TRBV5-5 to TRBJ2-7; TRBD1 or TRBD2 may be the D gene (5 bases each). With 6 bases removed from V and 6 bases from J, the gap between germline ends came to 10 bases. The CDR3 contains 11 residues. CDR1 SGHKS and CDR2 YYEKEE come from the germline V gene (reference sequence). CDR3 DNA: TGTGCCAGCATCTGGGGGTTCGAGCAGTACTTC. Protein sequence: CASIWGFEQYF.

V gene TRBV20-1 combines with J gene TRBJ2-2; 7 nucleotides match TRBD1. This CDR3 spans 13 amino acids. The junction had 4 bases not matched to a gene; V was cut back by 2 bases and J by 7 bases. Germline lookup yields CDR1 DFQATT and CDR2 SNEGSKA (reference sequence). The chain's CDR3 is CSARKTGRGELFF. DNA of the CDR3: TGCAGTGCTAGAAAGACAGGGCGCGGGGAGCTGTTTTTT.